This T cell receptor (beta chain) was documented in a study of shared clonotypes between healthy human individuals. Generated by immunoSEQ multiplex PCR, the TCRdb table keeps only in-frame clones and is missing some. The sample has around 2.3 million clones, around 95% seen once. Germline CDR1 MNHEY, CDR2 SMNVEV (reference sequence). The germline V and J ends were trimmed by 5 bases and 4 bases, with 12 bases remaining between them. This CDR3 has 13 residues. Of note for this clone: The antigen remains undetermined.

Broader study findings: Memory subsets generally showed smaller estimated richness than naive subsets did. A handful of donors had 4% to 6.5% of their naive CD4 clonotypes in common. Generation probability values for non-shared clonotypes were lower than those for clonotypes shared by all four donors.

This TCR was sampled from a man younger than 35 in good health. Material: naive CD4+ T cells sorted from blood. Subset in this sample: CD45RA+ positively selected. This sequence joins TRBV27 and TRBJ2-7; D is unresolved. The CDR3: CASSRQAPYEQYF. CDR3 nucleotide sequence: TGTGCCAGCAGTCGGCAGGCGCCTTACGAGCAGTACTTC.